Listed below are T cell receptor beta chains from one sample, sequenced in a study of blood T cell repertoires in COVID-19. Libraries were prepared by immunoSEQ multiplex PCR; TCRdb keeps only in-frame clonotypes and omits some of them. Of about 100,000 clones in the sample, 90% are singletons; the top ten hold about 5.5%. The sequenced sample was peripheral blood. The receptors were gathered from a man aged 50 to 60 with acute or convalescent COVID-19. The CDR3 runs from the conserved cysteine through the conserved F or W. A D gene is named only where the DNA matches it firmly. Not all rows give a size; the values are once, few, many and, for expanded clones, a class.

TRBD2	TRBV24-1	few	TRBJ2-2	TGTGCCACCAGTGACCCCACTAGCGGGAGGACAGGGGAGCTGTTTTTT	CATSDPTSGRTGELFF
-	TRBV27	-	TRBJ2-5	TGTGCCAGCAGTTTTGGAGGGAACCAAGAGACCCAGTACTTC	CASSFGGNQETQYF
-	TRBV7-9	-	TRBJ1-2	TGTGCCAGCAGCGTCGGGAAGGGAGGCTATGGCTACACCTTC	CASSVGKGGYGYTF
TRBD2	TRBV29-1	once	TRBJ2-3	TGCAGCGTTCCTAGGGCTAGCGGGATCGCAGATACGCAGTATTTT	CSVPRASGIADTQYF
-	TRBV3-1/TRBV3-2	-	TRBJ1-1	TGTGCCAGCAGCTCTAACCCCCACGGAGACACTGAAGCTTTCTTT	CASSSNPHGDTEAFF
-	TRBV6-1	-	TRBJ1-1	TGTGCCAGCACCTACGTAGACCCAGGGGCTGAAGCTTTCTTT	CASTYVDPGAEAFF
TRBD2	TRBV5-5	-	TRBJ2-7	TGTGCCAGCAGCTTCGGGTCCCAGGGACTAGGGCACGAGCAGTACTTC	CASSFGSQGLGHEQYF
-	TRBV5-1	-	TRBJ2-3	TGCGCCAGCAGCCTGGGGGGGCTCCCAGATACGCAGTATTTT	CASSLGGLPDTQYF
TRBD1	TRBV12-5	-	TRBJ1-5	TGTGCTAGTGGTTTGTTGGGACAGGGCGACCAGCCCCAGCATTTT	CASGLLGQGDQPQHF
TRBD2	TRBV20-1	-	TRBJ2-1	TGCAGTGCTAGTCCTGAGACTAGCGTATCCTACAATGAGCAGTTCTTC	CSASPETSVSYNEQFF
TRBD1	TRBV5-6	once	TRBJ1-1	TGTGCCAGCAGTTACAGGGGGCGCCAAACTGAAGCTTTCTTT	CASSYRGRQTEAFF
-	TRBV5-1	-	TRBJ1-1	TGCGCCAGCAGCTTGGCCCGAGGGACCGCGGGGACTGAAGCTTTCTTT	CASSLARGTAGTEAFF
TRBD1	TRBV7-2	-	TRBJ1-5	TGTGCCAGCAGCCCCCACCCGACAGGGTCCAATCAGCCCCAGCATTTT	CASSPHPTGSNQPQHF
-	TRBV2	-	TRBJ1-4	TGTGCCAGTCAACAGGGCCCACCTACTAATGAAAAACTGTTTTTT	CASQQGPPTNEKLFF
-	TRBV6-5	once	TRBJ2-4	TGTGCCAGCAGTTACACGGCGGCGGGGCGTCAAAACATTCAGTACTTC	CASSYTAAGRQNIQYF
TRBD1	TRBV19	few	TRBJ2-3	TGTGCCAGTAGTCCCGGGACAGGGTTTGGCGGCACAGATACGCAGTATTTT	CASSPGTGFGGTDTQYF
-	TRBV5-1	-	TRBJ1-6	TGCGCCAGCAGCCCTACCGGGGGGCTCTATAATTCACCCCTCCACTTT	CASSPTGGLYNSPLHF
TRBD1	TRBV19	-	TRBJ2-1	TGTGCCAGTAGTCCGGCGGACAGGGACGGTAATCCGCAGTTCTTC	CASSPADRDGNPQFF
TRBD1	TRBV3-1/TRBV3-2	-	TRBJ1-1	TGTGCCAGCAGCCGAACACGGACAGGCGAAGCTTTCTTT	CASSRTRTGEAFF
TRBD1	TRBV15	-	TRBJ1-1	TGTGCCACCAGCAGTCCTCAGGGGGCTGAGGCTTTCTTT	CATSSPQGAEAFF
-	TRBV24-1	once	TRBJ2-1	TGTGCCGCGGGCGGACCAAACTACAATGAGCAGTTCTTC	CAAGGPNYNEQFF
-	TRBV6-6	-	TRBJ1-1	TGTGCCAGCAGTTACTCGGGGGAGGTGAACACTGAAGCTTTCTTT	CASSYSGEVNTEAFF
TRBD1	TRBV5-1	-	TRBJ1-4	TGCGCCAGCAGCTTGGAGGGACAGGGGGGTTATGAAAAACTGTTTTTT	CASSLEGQGGYEKLFF
TRBD1	TRBV6-5	-	TRBJ1-1	TGTGCCAGCAGAGCCGACAGGGGCAGGACTGAAGCTTTCTTT	CASRADRGRTEAFF
TRBD2	TRBV5-1	-	TRBJ2-3	TGCGCCAGCAGTTATGGACTAGCGGGAGTCGGATGGGTGGGAACAGATACGCAGTATTTT	CASSYGLAGVGWVGTDTQYF
TRBD1	TRBV6-6	-	TRBJ2-7	TGTGCCAGCAGTTTGACAGGGGGACGCTACGAGCAGTACTTC	CASSLTGGRYEQYF
TRBD2	TRBV3-1/TRBV3-2	-	TRBJ2-1	TGTGCCAGCAGCCTATCCCGAGCGGGAGAGCAGTTCTTC	CASSLSRAGEQFF
-	TRBV7-8	-	TRBJ2-7	TGTGCCAGCAGCTCATCTAGCTACGAGCAGTACTTC	CASSSSSYEQYF
TRBD2	TRBV4-1	-	TRBJ2-7	TGCGCCAGCAGCCACCCGCTAGGCCTAGCGGGATTCTACGAGCAGTACTTC	CASSHPLGLAGFYEQYF
-	TRBV30	-	TRBJ1-3	TGTGCCTGGAGTGTAAGGCGTTTCGACTACATCTCTGGAAACACCATATATTTT	CAWSVRRFDYISGNTIYF
-	TRBV4-1	-	TRBJ2-3	TGCGCCAGCAGCCAAGATATGCAGGCGAGGGCAGATACGCAGTATTTT	CASSQDMQARADTQYF
TRBD1	TRBV19	-	TRBJ1-2	TGTGCCAGTACGTCCAGGGGGAACTATGGCTACACCTTC	CASTSRGNYGYTF
TRBD2	TRBV6-6	-	TRBJ2-1	TGTGCCAGCAGTTATGTCGGGACTAGCGCTTACAATGAGCAGTTCTTC	CASSYVGTSAYNEQFF
-	TRBV5-4	-	TRBJ2-7	TGTGCCAGCAGCTTGGGGGGGGAATCCGAGCAGTACTTC	CASSLGGESEQYF
TRBD1	TRBV19	-	TRBJ1-4	TGTGCCAGTAGGCCAGGGACAGGGGGCGCGGAAGATGAAAAACTGTTTTTT	CASRPGTGGAEDEKLFF
-	TRBV30	once	TRBJ1-2	TGTGCCTGGACAGGAACTAACTATGGCTACACCTTC	CAWTGTNYGYTF
-	TRBV27	-	TRBJ2-1	TGTGCCAGCAGTCCAAGACAGTGGGCAGCCTACAATGAGCAGTTCTTC	CASSPRQWAAYNEQFF
TRBD2	TRBV27	-	TRBJ2-1	TGTGCCAGCAGTACCAGACTAGCGGGAGGCCGGGGGCTATACAATGAGCAGTTCTTC	CASSTRLAGGRGLYNEQFF
-	TRBV6-5	-	TRBJ1-1	TGTGCCAGCAGTAACCAGGACAGGAACACTGAAGCTTTCTTT	CASSNQDRNTEAFF
TRBD1	TRBV5-4	once	TRBJ2-7	TGTGCCAGCAGCCCGACAGGGGGCAACTACGAGCAGTACTTC	CASSPTGGNYEQYF
-	TRBV6-5	few	TRBJ1-2	TGTGCCAGCAGTTACTCGAGCCGGCAGATCGCAGGTGGCTACACCTTC	CASSYSSRQIAGGYTF
TRBD1	TRBV27	-	TRBJ1-6	TGTGCCAGCAGTGTAATGCAGGGGGGTAATTCACCCCTCCACTTT	CASSVMQGGNSPLHF
TRBD1	TRBV27	-	TRBJ1-2	TGTGCCAGCAGTTTCAGGGACAGGGGGCGGAGTGGCTACACCTTC	CASSFRDRGRSGYTF
-	TRBV4-2	-	TRBJ2-7	TGTGCCAGCAGCCAGTATTTAGGCTTTAGCGGAGAGCAGTACTTC	CASSQYLGFSGEQYF
TRBD1	TRBV2	-	TRBJ2-7	TGTGCCAGCCGGACAGGGGGCTACGAGCAGTACTTC	CASRTGGYEQYF
-	TRBV19	-	TRBJ1-3	TGTGCCAGTGGCGAACAGCCTGGAAACACCATATATTTT	CASGEQPGNTIYF
TRBD1	TRBV4-3	once	TRBJ2-1	TGCGCCAGCAGCCATGCCGGGACAGGGGGCCATGAGCAGTTCTTC	CASSHAGTGGHEQFF
TRBD1	TRBV18	-	TRBJ1-4	TGTGCCAGCTCACCAGCAAGACAGGGGGCAGGAGAAAAACTGTTTTTT	CASSPARQGAGEKLFF